The 21 T cell receptor beta chains below all came from one sample that was sequenced in a study of shared clonotypes between healthy human individuals. The data were produced by immunoSEQ multiplex PCR, yet TCRdb's version contains in-frame clones alone and is incomplete. The sample gives around 2.1 million clones, about 93% of which show up once; under 2% is in the top ten. CD45RO-negative CD8 cells positively selected for CCR7 made up the naive population, which excluded terminally differentiated effector memory CD45RA+ cells. The sequenced sample was naive CD8+ T cells from PBMCs. These receptors all stem from a man aged 18 to 30 in good health. Some clones in this sample may be carry-over from other donors' samples.

A word on this clone: Within the sample, other DNA sequences also encode this same CDR3. The J gene is TRBJ1-1, the V gene TRBV5-1; 11 bases line up with TRBD1. CDR3 length equals 15 residues. The V gene end was trimmed by 0 bases and the J gene end by 3 bases; junction bases not matched to a gene: 1. CDR1 is SGHRS, CDR2 YFSETQ, per germline. The CDR3 reads CASSLGDRGYTEAFF. In nucleotides, the CDR3 is TGCGCCAGCAGCTTGGGGGACAGGGGGTACACTGAAGCTTTCTTT.

The rearrangement joins TRBV5-1 to TRBJ2-7, with a weak D call TRBD2 (6 bases). CDR1 and CDR2 from the germline V gene are SGHRS and YFSETQ. The CDR3 extends over 15 amino acids. Trimming stripped 1 base from V and 7 bases from J, with 18 bases between. CDR3 region: CASSLYDGTSREQYF. The CDR3 nucleotides are TGCGCCAGCAGCTTGTATGACGGGACTTCTCGTGAGCAGTACTTC.

The V call is TRBV7-2, the J call TRBJ2-1, with D hard to call. The germline V gene has CDR1 SGHTA and CDR2 FQGNSA. V was trimmed by 1 base and J by 3 bases, leaving 4 bases between them. This CDR3 is 13 amino acids long. CDR3 loop: CASSLVDYNEQFF. Here the CDR3 DNA reads TGTGCCAGCAGCTTAGTAGACTACAATGAGCAGTTCTTC.

The V call is TRBV5-4, the J call TRBJ1-2; possible D gene TRBD1, 5 bases. Germline loops: CDR1 SGHNT, CDR2 YYREEE (reference sequence). Trimming removed 1 base at V and 1 base at J, with 14 bases between. CDR3 length: 16 amino acids. CDR3 sequence: CASSLLPDSVNYGYTF. In DNA form, the CDR3 reads TGTGCCAGCAGCTTGCTGCCCGACAGCGTTAACTATGGCTACACCTTC.

The chain is built from TRBV19 and TRBJ2-1; TRBD2 is a possible D gene (5 bases). This CDR3 is 15 amino acids long. CDR1 and CDR2 (germline): LNHDA, SQIVND (reference sequence). Between the trimmed V and J ends, which lost 3 bases and 7 bases, there was a span of 16 bases. CDR3 residues: CASSMAGYTENEQFF. CDR3 bases: TGTGCCAGTAGTATGGCGGGCTATACGGAGAATGAGCAGTTCTTC.

The CDR3 nucleotides read TGTGCCAGCCTAGAGCGGCTCCGGGAGACCCAGTACTTC. Encoded protein: CASLERLRETQYF. The rearrangement uses TRBV28 and TRBJ2-5, with a weak D call TRBD2 (5 bases). The ends were cut back, 8 bases at V and 5 bases at J, with 15 bases in the middle. This CDR3 has 13 residues. Germline V gene lookup returns CDR1 MDHEN and CDR2 SYDVKM.

Points on this clone: The sample has other DNA sequences that encode this CDR3 too. The rearrangement joins TRBV7-8 to TRBJ1-1, with a possible D match to TRBD1 (5 bases). Between the trimmed V and J ends, which lost 1 base and 3 bases, there was a span of 9 bases. The CDR3 is made up of 14 amino acids. Germline-derived CDR1 and CDR2 are SGHVS and FQNEAQ. The CDR3 spells CASSLVEGDTEAFF. The CDR3 nucleotides read TGTGCCAGCAGCTTAGTGGAAGGGGACACTGAAGCTTTCTTT.

This clone was observed a few times. This chain joins TRBV12-5 and TRBJ1-2; D unclear. Germline V CDR1 and CDR2: LGHNT, FRNRAP. The CDR3 is 12 residues long. V lost 4 bases to trimming and J lost 6 bases, with 9 bases between them. The CDR3 sequence: CASGSPGDGYTF. The CDR3 nucleotides are TGTGCTAGTGGTTCACCGGGTGATGGCTACACCTTC.

The sample holds a few counts of this clone. Other DNA sequences in this specimen translate into the identical CDR3. The genes are TRBV9 and TRBJ2-7, with D unresolved. Between the trimmed V and J ends, which lost 3 bases and 0 bases, there was a span of 4 bases. The CDR3 runs 12 residues. Germline CDR1 is SGDLS and CDR2 is YYNGEE. The CDR3 coding sequence is TGTGCCAGCAGCGCAGACTCCTACGAGCAGTACTTC. It yields the protein CASSADSYEQYF.

The chain recombines TRBV11-2 with TRBJ1-1, with D unclear. This CDR3 contains 16 residues. Trimming took 0 bases from V and 5 from J, leaving 16 bases between them. From germline, CDR1 is SGHAT and CDR2 FQNNGV. The DNA of the CDR3 is TGTGCCAGCAGCTTAGATCGGGAGGTAATTGGGACTGAAGCTTTCTTT. It codes for CASSLDREVIGTEAFF.

This chain connects TRBV27 to TRBJ2-7; 9 nucleotides align to TRBD1. The CDR3 extends over 14 amino acids. J was trimmed by 3 bases and V by 5 bases; bases with no gene match: 5. CDR1 MNHEY and CDR2 SMNVEV come from the germline V gene (reference sequence). CDR3 residues: CASSPMGQGYEQYF. In nucleotides, the CDR3 is TGTGCCAGCAGTCCCATGGGACAGGGCTACGAGCAGTACTTC.

The chain carries TRBV18 and TRBJ2-7; no clear D gene. This CDR3 has 13 amino acids. CDR1 KGHSH and CDR2 LQKENI come from the germline V gene. V was shortened by 0 bases and J by 5 bases, with 8 bases between the two germline ends. The CDR3 region is CASSPPAVDEQYF. CDR3 in DNA: TGTGCCAGCTCACCACCCGCGGTGGACGAGCAGTACTTC.

The V gene is TRBV9, the J gene TRBJ1-1; possibly TRBD1 for D (6 bases). Germline V CDR1 and CDR2: SGDLS, YYNGEE. Trimming took 6 bases from V and 3 from J, leaving 18 bases between them. This CDR3 is built from 15 residues. The CDR3 spells CASTLLGGTDTEAFF. The CDR3 coding sequence is TGTGCCAGCACCCTTCTTGGGGGCACCGACACTGAAGCTTTCTTT.

The chain employs TRBV5-1 and TRBJ1-1; tentative D call: TRBD1 (6 bases). V lost 5 bases and J lost 5, with 13 bases in between. Germline V gene sequence: CDR1 SGHRS, CDR2 YFSETQ. The CDR3 contains 13 residues. In DNA form, the CDR3 reads TGCGCCAGCAGTCTGGGGGCGCGAACTGAAGCTTTCTTT. Protein product: CASSLGARTEAFF.

V gene TRBV5-6 combines with J gene TRBJ2-2; either TRBD1 or TRBD2 may supply D (6 bases each). V was pared by 4 bases and J by 3 bases, with 10 bases between. This CDR3 is 14 amino acids long. The germline gives CDR1 SGHDT, CDR2 YYEEEE. The CDR3 DNA reads TGTGCCAGCAGCGTGGGGGGCTACACCGGGGAGCTGTTTTTT. Translation: CASSVGGYTGELFF.

The CDR3 DNA reads TGTGCCAGCAGTGCGACAGGGGCGGGGTACGAGCAGTACTTC. It translates to CASSATGAGYEQYF. This sequence joins TRBV6-1 and TRBJ2-7, with 8 bases fitting TRBD1. V gave up 4 bases and J gave up 4 bases; unmatched junction bases: 6. The germline gives CDR1 MNHNS, CDR2 SASEGT. This CDR3 spans 14 amino acids.

V usage is TRBV21-1 and J usage is TRBJ2-1; the listed D gene, TRBD1, was not tested against the DNA. TRBV21-1 is assigned pseudogene status. This CDR3 region has 17 residues. CDR3 loop: CASSKVAGTGGCNEQFF. Here the CDR3 DNA reads TGTGCCAGCAGCAAAGTTGCCGGGACAGGGGGATGCAATGAGCAGTTCTTC.

The chain joins TRBV5-6 to TRBJ1-5; D not certain. The CDR3 extends over 14 amino acids. V dropped 3 bases and J dropped 3 bases, with 10 bases sitting between them. Germline loops: CDR1 SGHDT, CDR2 YYEEEE. The CDR3 spells CASSSAATNQPQHF. The CDR3 nucleotides are TGTGCCAGCAGCTCGGCGGCTACCAATCAGCCCCAGCATTTT.

The CDR3 DNA is TGTGCCAGCAGCGCAAGCGGGAGTAGGGGTGGTGAGCAGTTCTTC. As protein: CASSASGSRGGEQFF. The genes are TRBV9 and TRBJ2-1, with 8 nucleotides matching TRBD2. CDR1 SGDLS and CDR2 YYNGEE come from the germline V gene. This CDR3 spans 15 amino acids. Losses at the gene ends were 3 bases for V and 9 bases for J; bases not matched to a gene: 11.

The V call is TRBV5-5, the J call TRBJ1-1; D gene unclear. This CDR3 contains 16 residues. Germline values: CDR1 SGHKS, CDR2 YYEKEE (reference sequence). V lost 0 bases, J lost 3 bases, and 15 bases lay in between. Written as DNA, the CDR3 is TGTGCCAGCAGCTTGGACCCCGGGATTCGGTACACTGAAGCTTTCTTT. Its protein product is CASSLDPGIRYTEAFF.

V and J are TRBV6-5 and TRBJ2-7; D is uncertain. CDR3 length equals 14 residues. Per germline, CDR1 MNHEY and CDR2 SVGAGI. With 5 bases removed from V and 0 bases from J, the gap between germline ends came to 11 bases. CDR3 in amino acids: CASSVSGSSYEQYF. As DNA, the CDR3 is TGTGCCAGCAGTGTATCTGGAAGCTCCTACGAGCAGTACTTC.